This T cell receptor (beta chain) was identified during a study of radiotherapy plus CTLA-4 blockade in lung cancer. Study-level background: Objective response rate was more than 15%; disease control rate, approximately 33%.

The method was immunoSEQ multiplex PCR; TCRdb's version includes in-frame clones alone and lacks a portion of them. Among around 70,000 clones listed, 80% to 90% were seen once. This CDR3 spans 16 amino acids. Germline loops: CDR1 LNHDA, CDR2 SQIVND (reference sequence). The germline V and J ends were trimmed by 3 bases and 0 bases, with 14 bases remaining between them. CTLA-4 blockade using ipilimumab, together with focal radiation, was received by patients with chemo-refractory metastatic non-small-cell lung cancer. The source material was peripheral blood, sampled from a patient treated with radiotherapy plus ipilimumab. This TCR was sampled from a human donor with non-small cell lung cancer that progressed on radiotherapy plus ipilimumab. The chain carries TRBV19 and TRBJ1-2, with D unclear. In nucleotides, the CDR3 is TGTGCCAGTAGTATGGTCCGGATTACAGCTAACTATGGCTACACCTTC. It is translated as CASSMVRITANYGYTF.